Presented here are 10 T cell receptor beta chains from one specimen sequenced in a study of neurological immune-mediated disorders. Via MiXCR, TCRdb re-called the 5' RACE reads, giving one row per CDR3 protein. The data show some 65,000 distinct CDR3 sequences, approximately 5.2% seen once. Sequenced input: PBMCs. The receptors shown here come from a woman younger than 45 with multiple sclerosis.

This clonotype was counted at least ten times. The V call is TRBV12-3 or TRBV12-4, the J call TRBJ2-7, with D uncertain. Between the trimmed V and J ends, which lost 1 base and 2 bases, there was a span of 6 bases. CDR3 length equals 13 residues. CDR3 sequence (DNA): TGTGCCAGCAGTTTAGGGGATACCTACGAGCAGTACTTC. Protein: CASSLGDTYEQYF.

There are many counts of this clonotype. V usage is TRBV18 and J usage is TRBJ2-4, with D perhaps given as TRBD1 or TRBD2 (5 bases each). Germline-derived CDR1 and CDR2 are KGHSH and LQKENI. Trimming removed 0 bases at V and 9 bases at J, with 9 bases between. This CDR3 has 13 amino acids. CDR3 sequence reads: CASSPPSGPIQYF. DNA of the CDR3: TGTGCCAGCTCACCACCCTCGGGGCCCATTCAGTACTTC.

This clonotype has just a few counts. The J gene is TRBJ2-1, the V gene TRBV12-3 or TRBV12-4, with a possible D match to TRBD2 (6 bases). This CDR3 is built from 13 residues. Trimming took 8 bases from V and 10 from J, leaving 18 bases between them. This chain's CDR3 is CASGGMGGGEQFF. CDR3 in DNA: TGTGCCAGCGGAGGGATGGGCGGAGGGGAGCAGTTCTTC.

As for this clonotype: This may arise from a read error, as a much more abundant clone is one base away. The rearrangement links TRBV5-1 to TRBJ1-2; no clear D gene. This CDR3 spans 13 amino acids. V was shortened by 4 bases and J by 8 bases, with 15 bases between the two germline ends. CDR1 and CDR2 (germline): SGHRS, YFSETQ. CDR3 in DNA: TGCGCCAGCAGCCAGGAAAGGGAATACGGCTACACCTTC. Translating gives CASSQEREYGYTF.

This clonotype was seen at least ten times. The chain couples TRBV3-1 to TRBJ2-7, with D tentatively TRBD1 or TRBD2 (5 bases each). V was cut by 5 bases and J by 2 bases, with 13 bases left in between. The CDR3 loop spans 14 amino acids. Germline CDR1 and CDR2: LGHDT and YNNKEL (reference sequence). The CDR3: CASSTRDGAYEQYF. The CDR3 coding sequence is TGTGCCAGCAGCACCCGGGACGGGGCCTACGAGCAGTACTTC.

This clonotype was observed at least ten times. The rearrangement joins TRBV6-6 to TRBJ2-5; D ambiguous. V lost 8 bases, J lost 2 bases, and 3 bases lay in between. The CDR3 consists of 10 residues. Germline V gene lookup returns CDR1 MNHNY and CDR2 SVGAGI (reference sequence). CDR3 in amino acids: CASQQETQYF. As DNA, the CDR3 is TGTGCCAGCCAGCAAGAGACCCAGTACTTC.

This clonotype was detected many times. The rearrangement uses TRBV20-1 and TRBJ2-5; 8 bases line up with TRBD2. The V segment lost 1 base and the J segment 1 base; nucleotides outside the gene matches: 2. Looked up from germline, CDR1 is DFQATT and CDR2 is SNEGSKA (reference sequence). This CDR3 comprises 14 residues. As DNA, the CDR3 is TGCAGTGCTAGAGTAGCGGGGTCCCAAGAGACCCAGTACTTC. This translates into CSARVAGSQETQYF.

This clonotype was seen at least ten times. The rearrangement links TRBV5-1 to TRBJ2-7, with D tentatively TRBD1 (6 bases). CDR3 length equals 13 residues. The V end was cut by 4 bases, the J end by 0 bases, with 8 bases between. Germline V gene lookup returns CDR1 SGHRS and CDR2 YFSETQ. The CDR3 nucleotides are TGCGCCAGCAGCGCGGACAGCTCCTACGAGCAGTACTTC. Translating gives CASSADSSYEQYF.

The chain carries TRBV10-3 and TRBJ2-7; 8 nucleotides match TRBD2. The germline V gene encodes CDR1 ENHRY and CDR2 SYGVKD. The J segment lost 0 bases and the V segment lost 8 bases, leaving 12 bases of the junction unmatched. The CDR3 contains 16 residues. The CDR3 reads CAIEEESSGASYEQYF. As DNA, the CDR3 is TGTGCCATCGAAGAAGAAAGTAGCGGGGCCTCCTACGAGCAGTACTTC.

This clonotype was observed many times. V usage is TRBV6-2 or TRBV6-3 and J usage is TRBJ1-1; D not certain. The CDR3 runs to 11 residues. Germline CDR1 is MNHEY and CDR2 is SVGEGT. V was clipped by 2 bases and J by 4 bases, with 2 bases between them. CDR3 loop: CASSYSTEAFF. CDR3 nucleotides: TGTGCCAGCAGTTACAGCACTGAAGCTTTCTTT.